This T cell receptor beta chain is from a study of cytomegalovirus exposure and HLA in healthy donors. Study results and caveats: A later analysis, which compared TCR beta chains of equal frequency, found the HLA-associated ones more clonally expanded.

A note on this clone: Its antigen is as yet unknown.

Germline loops: CDR1 KGHSH, CDR2 LQKENI. This CDR3 spans 21 amino acids. V gave up 3 bases and J gave up 0 bases; unmatched junction bases: 8. The primer mix had 60 Vbeta and 13 Jbeta primers. Some clones are missing from TCRdb's copy, which holds only in-frame ones; the method was immunoSEQ multiplex PCR. The table includes 130,000 or so clones, around 87% detected once. The V and J genes are TRBV18 and TRBJ2-6, with 16 bases identical to TRBD2. The sample taken for sequencing was PBMCs. The origin of this receptor is a woman in her twenties or thirties in good health and CMV-seronegative. CDR3 bases: TGTGCCAGCTCACCTAAGGGACTAGCGGGAGGGTTGAACTCTGGGGCCAACGTCCTGACTTTC. It is translated as CASSPKGLAGGLNSGANVLTF.